The source of this TCR beta chain is a study of Ad26.COV2.S vaccination and SARS-CoV-2 variants. Study context: Donor was assigned to the Ad26.COV2.S arm of trial COV1001. Each vaccinee took Ad26.COV2.S intramuscularly, once or twice 56 days apart.

Clones were read by immunoSEQ multiplex PCR, and TCRdb kept only the in-frame ones, dropping some. The sample shows about 330,000 clones, 85% to 90% of them seen only once. This clone was seen just once. The antigen is unknown. CDR1 and CDR2 from the germline V gene are SQVTM and ANQGSEA. CDR3 length: 13 residues. V dropped 6 bases and J dropped 2 bases, with 10 bases sitting between them. As for treatment: some 20 received Ad26.COV2.S at low or high dose, single or two shots; about 5 received placebo; per-sample allocation not given. After the first vaccine or placebo injection, samples were drawn on day 63. Boston provided a donor who was an adult aged 18-55 years. Findings and caveats of the study: Spike-specific responses of CD8+ and CD4+ T cells were reported to display substantial breadth after vaccination.

V is TRBV29-1 and J is TRBJ2-2; D gene ambiguous. This clonotype was sampled from a person between 18 and 60 years old who received the Ad26.COV2.S COVID-19 vaccine or a placebo. This material consisted of peripheral blood, taken in a trial of Ad26.COV2.S vaccine versus placebo. The CDR3, as DNA: TGCAGCGTCACACTTACAAACACCGGGGAGCTGTTTTTT. Amino acids: CSVTLTNTGELFF.